The 4 T cell receptor beta chains listed next were all sequenced from one sample in a study of blood T cell repertoires in COVID-19. Sequenced by immunoSEQ multiplex PCR; TCRdb stores in-frame clones only, minus some. The data show around 250,000 clones, with roughly 84% seen just once and 1.5% held by the top ten. Sequenced: peripheral blood. The receptors were gathered from a middle-aged woman who had recovered from COVID-19.

V usage is TRBV5-1 and J usage is TRBJ1-1, with TRBD1 matching 11 bases. The CDR3 length is 14 residues. Trimming took 3 bases from V and 5 from J; bases not matched to a gene: 3. Germline V gene data show CDR1 as SGHRS and CDR2 as YFSETQ. The CDR3: CASSSRDRGTEAFF. CDR3 in DNA: TGCGCCAGCAGCTCCCGGGACAGGGGGACTGAAGCTTTCTTT. The full variable domain, rest sourced from reference TRBV5-1 and TRBJ1-1, is KAGVTQTPRYLIKTRGQQVTLSCSPISGHRSVSWYQQTPGQGLQFLFEYFSETQRNKGNFPGRFSGRQFSNSRSEMNVSTLELGDSALYLCASSSRDRGTEAFFGQGTRLTVV.

The chain employs TRBV12-3 or TRBV12-4 and TRBJ1-2; tentative D call: TRBD1 (6 bases). Trimming left V 6 bases short and J 8 bases short, with 16 bases between. The CDR3 runs 13 residues. CDR3 residues: CASRQQGGEGYTF. The CDR3 DNA follows: TGTGCCAGCAGGCAACAGGGTGGGGAGGGCTACACCTTC.

The rearrangement uses TRBV4-1 and TRBJ2-7; 7 bases map to TRBD1. Germline V gene sequence: CDR1 MGHRA, CDR2 YSYEKL. This CDR3 contains 15 residues. Trimming took 3 bases from V and 1 from J; bases not matched to a gene: 6. CDR3 coding DNA: TGCGCCAGCAGCCACGTTGGGACAGCTTCCTACGAGCAGTACTTC. Its protein product is CASSHVGTASYEQYF.

The J gene is TRBJ1-4, the V gene TRBV24-1, with D possibly being TRBD1 (6 bases). CDR1 and CDR2 from the germline V gene are KGHDR and SFDVKD. The CDR3 loop spans 14 amino acids. Trimming removed 4 bases from V and 5 bases from J, with 10 bases in between. The CDR3 reads CATSDPGQNEKLFF. The DNA of the CDR3 is TGTGCCACCAGTGACCCCGGACAGAATGAAAAACTGTTTTTT.